The present T cell receptor (beta chain) was sequenced within a study of PD-L1 blockade in urothelial cancer. Study in general: Blood analysis took place 3 weeks (second dose) and 6 weeks after treatment start. T cells numbered a median of 141,255 in the blood samples.

Germline CDR1 and CDR2: SGHNT and YYREEE (reference sequence). Trimming removed 4 bases from V and 1 base from J, with 11 bases in between. The CDR3 extends over 14 amino acids. Time point reported: pretreatment peripheral blood. Sample numbers ranged from 1 to 8 per patient, encompassing pretreatment and on-treatment collections. This clone has at least ten counts. Libraries were prepared by immunoSEQ multiplex PCR; TCRdb keeps only in-frame clonotypes and omits some of them. The repertoire holds 70,000 to 90,000 clones, with 85% to 90% as singletons. This chain uses TRBV5-4 with TRBJ1-1; no firm D call. The receptor was isolated from a man aged 55 to 70 with urothelial cancer. Sequences were derived from PBMCs, sampled around atezolizumab (anti-PD-L1) treatment. CDR3 bases: TGTGCCAGCAGCCCCGAGGCAACGAACACTGAAGCTTTCTTT. Its translation is CASSPEATNTEAFF.